The entry that follows covers one T cell receptor (beta chain) sequence. Its antigen is undetermined. The time point is: week 11, during vaccination. Vaccination used 300 ug of mutant IDH1 20-mer peptide per dose, with topical imiquimod. The sample originates from a study of a mutant IDH1 vaccine in newly diagnosed glioma. Assay: immunoSEQ multiplex PCR; the TCRdb copy retains only in-frame clones and omits some. The table has over 55,000 clones, about nine tenths seen once. The length of the CDR3 is 15 residues. Germline CDR1 is MGHRA and CDR2 is YSYEKL. Trimming stripped 1 base from V and 5 bases from J, with 12 bases between.

This sequence was found in a man between 40 and 49 years old with glioma. Sequenced here: PBMCs, sampled from a glioma patient whose treatment included an IDH1 peptide vaccine. The V call is TRBV4-1, the J call TRBJ1-5; possibly TRBD1 for D (6 bases). In DNA form, the CDR3 reads TGCGCCAGCAGCCAAGCCCCATCAGGGGATCAGCCCCAGCATTTT. This gives the protein CASSQAPSGDQPQHF.